A single sample gave rise to the 12 T cell receptor beta chains below, sequenced in a study of regulatory T cells in long-lasting Graves disease. CDR3-region Arm-PCR and iRepertoire HTBI primers produced the TCR beta libraries. In TCRdb, the multiplex PCR reads were re-called with MiXCR into one record per CDR3 protein. This sample has roughly 420,000 distinct CDR3 sequences, with roughly a sixth found just once. Time point here: newly diagnosed GD, antithyroid drugs for less than 3 months. Researchers made the TCR library from RNA that was extracted from PBMCs. The source was peripheral blood mononuclear cells (PBMCs), collected at new diagnosis, from a patient treated with antithyroid drugs. The receptors come from a female donor with Graves disease.

This clonotype came up many times. The chain has TRBV12-5 and TRBJ2-7, with D perhaps assigned TRBD1 or TRBD2 (5 bases each). Germline CDR1 is LGHNT and CDR2 is FRNRAP. V was shortened by 5 bases and J by 2 bases, with 19 bases between the two germline ends. The CDR3 is 16 residues long. CDR3 protein: CASGLHIRDPAYEQYF. For the CDR3, the DNA is TGTGCTAGTGGTCTACATATCCGGGACCCTGCCTACGAGCAGTACTTC.

V is TRBV13 and J is TRBJ2-7, with TRBD1 identical over 7 bases. This CDR3 has 15 amino acids. The germline V gene encodes CDR1 PRHDT and CDR2 FYEKMQ (reference sequence). V was clipped by 0 bases and J by 1 base; unmatched bases: 3. The CDR3 reads CASSLGGQMSYEQYF. The CDR3 DNA reads TGTGCCAGCAGCTTAGGGGGACAGATGTCCTACGAGCAGTACTTC.

The chain employs TRBV7-9 and TRBJ2-1; 9 bases agree with TRBD1. The CDR3 has 15 amino acids. The germline V gene has CDR1 SEHNR and CDR2 FQNEAQ (reference sequence). After removal of 2 bases from V and 9 bases from J, the junction contained 8 bases not matched to a gene. CDR3 DNA sequence: TGTGCCAGCAGCTTATTGAGACAGGGGGTTTTTGAGCAGTTCTTC. Translation gives CASSLLRQGVFEQFF.

This clonotype appeared many times. The chain uses TRBV7-9 and TRBJ2-7, with 12 bases fitting TRBD2. With 3 bases clipped from V and 5 bases from J, the junction kept 11 bases outside the gene matches. The CDR3 totals 17 residues. CDR1 SEHNR and CDR2 FQNEAQ come from the germline V gene (reference sequence). The chain's CDR3 is CASSFPSSGRAQDEQYF. Written as DNA, the CDR3 is TGTGCCAGCAGCTTTCCCTCTAGCGGGAGGGCCCAAGACGAGCAGTACTTC.

The chain has TRBV5-6 and TRBJ1-6; a weak D match, TRBD1 (6 bases). Trimming removed 4 bases from V and 7 bases from J, with 24 bases in between. Germline V CDR1 and CDR2: SGHDT, YYEEEE. CDR3 length: 18 residues. CDR3 protein: CASSMRHQGLTVNSPLHF. The CDR3, as DNA: TGTGCCAGCAGCATGAGACATCAGGGGTTAACTGTAAATTCACCCCTCCACTTT.

The J gene is TRBJ2-7, the V gene TRBV27; TRBD1 aligns across 10 bases. After removal of 2 bases from V and 1 base from J, the junction contained 8 bases not matched to a gene. The CDR3 covers 17 residues. Germline CDR1 is MNHEY and CDR2 is SMNVEV (reference sequence). The CDR3 DNA reads as TGTGCCAGCAGTTTACGACAGGGGGCTTGGGAGTCCTACGAGCAGTACTTC. Translation: CASSLRQGAWESYEQYF.

This clonotype appeared many times. V and J are TRBV12-3 or TRBV12-4 and TRBJ2-1; 7 positions match TRBD2. The CDR3 has 17 residues. The J segment lost 0 bases and the V segment lost 3 bases, leaving 8 bases of the junction unmatched. CDR3 sequence: CASSFGSGGSSYNEQFF. CDR3 coding DNA: TGTGCCAGCAGTTTCGGGTCGGGCGGGAGCTCCTACAATGAGCAGTTCTTC.

This clonotype has a count of ten or more. The chain has TRBV11-1 and TRBJ2-1, with D unresolved. V lost 5 bases to trimming and J lost 1 base, with 18 bases between them. Germline CDR1 and CDR2: SGHAT and FQDESV (reference sequence). The CDR3 is made up of 17 amino acids. The CDR3 sequence: CASSPYISVLSYNEQFF. DNA for the CDR3: TGTGCCAGCAGCCCATATATAAGCGTACTTTCCTACAATGAGCAGTTCTTC.

This clonotype was observed at least ten times. The J gene is TRBJ2-7, the V gene TRBV6-1; maybe TRBD1 (6 bases). The CDR3 loop spans 13 amino acids. The V and J ends lost 7 bases and 2 bases respectively, with 12 bases between them. From germline, CDR1 is MNHNS and CDR2 SASEGT. CDR3 loop: CASTPGQAYEQYF. The CDR3 DNA reads as TGTGCCAGCACCCCGGGACAAGCCTACGAGCAGTACTTC.

V and J are TRBV5-1 and TRBJ2-2; D is ambiguous. The CDR3 extends over 15 amino acids. Germline V lookup: CDR1 SGHRS, CDR2 YFSETQ. Trimming took 0 bases from V and 4 from J, leaving 10 bases between them. The CDR3 bases are TGCGCCAGCAGCTTGGCCGGGCATACCACCGGGGAGCTGTTTTTT. Protein product: CASSLAGHTTGELFF.

V is TRBV30 and J is TRBJ1-3; D is unresolved. Germline V gene data show CDR1 as GTSNPN and CDR2 as SVGIG (reference sequence). The CDR3 contains 14 residues. V gave up 2 bases and J gave up 0 bases, with 8 bases separating them. The CDR3 DNA follows: TGTGCCTGGAGTCTTTACAGCTCTGGAAACACCATATATTTT. Protein: CAWSLYSSGNTIYF.

Of note for this clonotype: A much larger clone lies one base from this, so it may be a read error. CDR3 DNA sequence: TGTGCCAGCAGCTCCAAGACTAGCGGGAACACCGGGGAGCTGTTTTTT. Its translation: CASSSKTSGNTGELFF. This rearrangement joins TRBV7-3 to TRBJ2-2, with 9 bases fitting TRBD2. With V trimmed by 4 bases and J by 1 base, 4 bases remained unmatched. From germline, CDR1 is SGHTA and CDR2 FQGTGA. The CDR3 loop spans 16 amino acids. The full variable domain, rest sourced from reference TRBV7-3 and TRBJ2-2, is GAGVSQTPSNKVTEKGKYVELRCDPISGHTALYWYRQSLGQGPEFLIYFQGTGAADDSGLPNDRFFAVRPEGSVSTLKIQRTERGDSAVYLCASSSKTSGNTGELFFGEGSRLTVL.